Listed below are T cell receptor beta chains from one sample, sequenced in a study of patients and donors after allogeneic stem cell transplantation. TCRdb called the RT-PCR reads again in MiXCR, with one record for every CDR3 protein. The top ten hold 25% to 30% of the sample, which has about 150,000 distinct CDR3 sequences, roughly 24% seen once. Sequenced: blood, either unsorted or a sorted T cell fraction (not recorded which). The receptors originated from a human donor who was either an allogeneic HSCT recipient or a stem cell or donor lymphocyte infusion donor (not recorded which). It is not recorded whose cells these are; they may come from a transplant donor. CDR3s include the opening cysteine and the closing phenylalanine or tryptophan. Each record gives: J gene, V gene, D gene, clone size, CDR3 protein, CDR3 DNA. D genes are given only for firm matches. The listing skips clone size in some rows; elsewhere it reads once, few, many or a size class.

TRBJ2-7,TRBV5-1,TRBD2,few,CASSLGLAAYTYEQYF,TGCGCCAGCAGCTTGGGACTAGCGGCCTATACCTACGAGCAGTACTTC
TRBJ1-2,TRBV7-2,NA,NA,CASSTQGAFNYGYTF,TGTGCCAGCAGCACACAGGGAGCTTTTAACTATGGCTACACCTTC
TRBJ2-2,TRBV4-3,NA,few,CASSQQGWTGELFF,TGCGCCAGCAGCCAGCAGGGGTGGACCGGGGAGCTGTTTTTT
TRBJ2-1,TRBV4-3,TRBD2,few,CASRQGWGLAGYNEQFF,TGCGCCAGCAGGCAAGGGTGGGGACTAGCGGGCTACAATGAGCAGTTCTTC
TRBJ2-3,TRBV25-1,TRBD2,once,CASRSFSGRARDTQYF,TGTGCCAGCAGGTCCTTTAGCGGGAGGGCCCGCGATACGCAGTATTTT
TRBJ2-6,TRBV28,NA,NA,CASIMDGAGANVLTF,TGTGCCAGCATTATGGACGGCGCTGGGGCCAACGTCCTGACTTTC
TRBJ2-3,TRBV2,TRBD2,few,CASRWTSGGTDTQYF,TGTGCCAGCAGATGGACTAGCGGGGGCACAGATACGCAGTATTTT
TRBJ2-7,TRBV5-1,TRBD2,few,CASSLVLPGTSDEQYF,TGCGCCAGCAGCTTGGTCCTTCCCGGGACTAGCGACGAGCAGTACTTC
TRBJ2-2,TRBV18,NA,NA,CASSPGARTGELFF,TGTGCCAGCTCACCAGGGGCTAGGACCGGGGAGCTGTTTTTT
TRBJ2-1,TRBV9,NA,NA,CASSVGASNEQFF,TGTGCCAGCAGCGTAGGGGCTTCCAATGAGCAGTTCTTC
TRBJ2-7,TRBV5-1,TRBD1,NA,CASSTRLGQTYYEQYF,TGCGCCAGCAGCACCAGGCTGGGACAGACTTACTACGAGCAGTACTTC
TRBJ2-3,TRBV9,NA,NA,CASSVEPGDTDTQYF,TGTGCCAGCAGCGTAGAACCGGGGGACACAGATACGCAGTATTTT
TRBJ2-2,TRBV29-1,NA,NA,CSALHKVGVNTGELFF,TGCAGCGCCCTCCATAAGGTGGGAGTGAACACCGGGGAGCTGTTTTTT
TRBJ2-1,TRBV4-1,TRBD2,once,CASSQDPGLADNEQFF,TGCGCCAGCAGCCAAGATCCCGGACTAGCGGACAATGAGCAGTTCTTC
TRBJ2-1,TRBV12-3/TRBV12-4,NA,NA,CASSLGGTVPHNEQFF,TGTGCCAGCAGTTTAGGAGGAACAGTCCCACACAATGAGCAGTTCTTC
TRBJ1-2,TRBV11-2,NA,once,CASSLLGRYGYTF,TGTGCCAGCAGCTTATTGGGACGGTATGGCTACACCTTC
TRBJ1-1,TRBV27,NA,many,CASSLRANREAFF,TGTGCCAGCAGTTTAAGGGCTAACAGGGAAGCTTTCTTT
TRBJ1-1,TRBV29-1,NA,many,CSVNLDRYTEAFF,TGCAGCGTTAACCTCGACAGGTACACTGAAGCTTTCTTT
TRBJ1-2,TRBV29-1,NA,NA,CSVYRTEHYGYTF,TGCAGCGTCTATAGGACAGAACACTATGGCTACACCTTC
TRBJ2-3,TRBV20-1,NA,NA,CSASLDRPSGGTQYF,TGCAGTGCTAGTCTTGACAGGCCCTCGGGAGGTACGCAGTATTTT
TRBJ2-7,TRBV18,TRBD1,NA,CASSNTGQAYEQYF,TGTGCCAGCTCAAACACGGGACAGGCCTACGAGCAGTACTTC
TRBJ1-4,TRBV9,NA,NA,CARPRARVREKLFF,TGTGCTAGGCCCAGGGCGAGGGTAAGGGAAAAACTGTTTTTT
TRBJ1-1,TRBV28,NA,few,CASSLGGRTNTEAFF,TGTGCCAGCAGTTTAGGGGGACGGACAAACACTGAAGCTTTCTTT
TRBJ2-1,TRBV12-3/TRBV12-4,TRBD1,few,CASSSLTGPHNEQFF,TGTGCCAGCAGTTCATTGACAGGGCCGCACAATGAGCAGTTCTTC
TRBJ2-1,TRBV20-1,NA,NA,CSAREPYNEQFF,TGCAGTGCTAGAGAGCCCTACAATGAGCAGTTCTTC
TRBJ1-1,TRBV7-9,NA,NA,CASNREAGLNTEAFF,TGTGCCAGCAACCGGGAGGCCGGGCTGAACACTGAAGCTTTCTTT
TRBJ2-4,TRBV12-3/TRBV12-4,TRBD1,few,CASSSSGGWLNIQYF,TGTGCCAGCAGTTCCTCAGGGGGCTGGTTGAACATTCAGTACTTC
TRBJ2-7,TRBV20-1,TRBD2,NA,CSASSGKRYEQYF,TGCAGTGCAAGTAGCGGGAAACGGTACGAGCAGTACTTC
TRBJ2-7,TRBV13,TRBD1,NA,CASSSPGQDYEQYF,TGTGCCAGCAGCTCGCCGGGACAGGACTACGAGCAGTACTTC
TRBJ1-2,TRBV18,TRBD1,few,CASSPIDRANYTF,TGTGCCAGCTCACCCATAGACAGGGCAAACTACACCTTC
TRBJ1-1,TRBV5-1,NA,NA,CASRERMNTEAFF,TGCGCCAGCCGGGAGAGAATGAACACTGAAGCTTTCTTT
TRBJ2-1,TRBV21-1,NA,few,CASSKYFRGLSSYNEQFF,TGTGCCAGCAGCAAATATTTTCGGGGACTAAGCTCCTACAATGAGCAGTTCTTC
TRBJ1-5,TRBV29-1,TRBD1,NA,CSVEEAGGGNQPQHF,TGCAGCGTTGAAGAGGCAGGGGGCGGCAATCAGCCCCAGCATTTT
TRBJ1-2,TRBV7-9,TRBD1,few,CASSKQGSYGYTF,TGTGCCAGCAGCAAACAGGGGAGCTATGGCTACACCTTC
TRBJ1-1,TRBV7-3,TRBD1,few,CASSLTAGGTEAFF,TGTGCCAGCAGCTTAACGGCAGGGGGCACTGAAGCTTTCTTT
TRBJ2-4,TRBV28,NA,few,CASKAKVRGNIQYF,TGTGCCAGCAAAGCGAAGGTGCGGGGAAACATTCAGTACTTC
TRBJ2-1,TRBV7-2,NA,NA,CASSLRILAEKLYNEQFF,TGTGCCAGCAGCTTAAGAATTTTGGCGGAAAAACTTTACAATGAGCAGTTCTTC
TRBJ1-4,TRBV6-5,NA,many,CASSPMATNEKLFF,TGTGCCAGCAGCCCTATGGCAACTAATGAAAAACTGTTTTTT
TRBJ2-1,TRBV7-6,NA,NA,CASSLGLTIISYNEQFF,TGTGCCAGCAGCTTAGGATTAACTATTATCTCCTACAATGAGCAGTTCTTC
TRBJ2-1,TRBV13,NA,NA,CASSLGLLGFNDGDEQFF,TGTGCCAGCAGCTTAGGCCTTTTGGGATTCAACGATGGGGATGAGCAGTTCTTC